These 11 T cell receptor beta chains originate from one sample sequenced in a study of technical replicates of blood from a handful of donors. TCRdb's copy holds only in-frame clones and misses some; the assay was immunoSEQ multiplex PCR. This table has over 85,000 clones, almost 97% appearing once. Sequencing was done on a sample of T cells isolated from PBMCs. The receptor set was obtained from a human donor in good health.

This clone came up a few times. The chain employs TRBV10-3 and TRBJ1-2; no reliable D call. The CDR3 spans 12 residues. Germline lookup yields CDR1 ENHRY and CDR2 SYGVKD. Trimming shortened V by 4 bases and J by 5 bases, and 8 bases separated the two germline ends. The CDR3 sequence: CAISVEDYGYTF. For the CDR3, the DNA is TGTGCCATCAGTGTTGAGGATTATGGCTACACCTTC.

V is TRBV2 and J is TRBJ2-3; TRBD2 matches at 10 bases. Germline loops: CDR1 SNHLY, CDR2 FYNNEI. V lost 7 bases and J lost 0; bases outside the gene matches: 4. This CDR3 region has 15 residues. CDR3 region: CASTTSGISTDTQYF. The CDR3 DNA is TGTGCCAGCACCACTAGCGGGATTAGCACAGATACGCAGTATTTT.

This rearrangement joins TRBV7-9 to TRBJ2-1, with 8 positions matching TRBD1. Per germline, CDR1 SEHNR and CDR2 FQNEAQ (reference sequence). The CDR3 is 18 amino acids. J lost 4 bases, V lost 4 bases, and 15 bases had no gene match. In nucleotides, the CDR3 is TGTGCCAGCAGCTCGTTGACAGGGGCGTCCGGAATTTACAATGAGCAGTTCTTC. This encodes CASSSLTGASGIYNEQFF.

V and J are TRBV4-1 and TRBJ2-1; D is undetermined. Germline CDR1 reads MGHRA; CDR2 reads YSYEKL. This CDR3 region has 13 residues. V dropped 0 bases and J dropped 10 bases, with 10 bases sitting between them. CDR3 sequence (DNA): TGCGCCAGCAGCCAAGAGCCAGCGAGAGAGCAGTTCTTC. Protein: CASSQEPAREQFF.

The chain combines TRBV27 with TRBJ1-2, with a possible D match to TRBD1 (5 bases). V gave up 2 bases and J gave up 5 bases, with 12 bases separating them. The V gene's germline CDR1 is MNHEY and CDR2 SMNVEV (reference sequence). CDR3 length equals 14 residues. The CDR3 sequence is CASSLGSGFYGYTF. CDR3 DNA: TGTGCCAGCAGTTTAGGGTCAGGGTTTTATGGCTACACCTTC.

This rearrangement joins TRBV7-8 to TRBJ2-3; 7 bases line up with TRBD2. J lost 0 bases, V lost 9 bases, and 6 bases had no gene match. The germline gives CDR1 SGHVS, CDR2 FQNEAQ. CDR3 length: 14 amino acids. In DNA form, the CDR3 reads TGTGCCAGTCGATTAGCGGGTAGCACAGATACGCAGTATTTT. Residues: CASRLAGSTDTQYF.

The DNA of the CDR3 is TGTGCCTGGAGTTTAGCCACTCAGGGGGCTTATGGCTACACCTTC. Translated, it gives CAWSLATQGAYGYTF. V is TRBV30 and J is TRBJ1-2, with 8 bases fitting TRBD1. The germline CDR1 and CDR2 sequences are GTSNPN and SVGIG (reference sequence). CDR3 length equals 15 residues. Trimming removed 2 bases from V and 5 bases from J; junction bases left unmatched: 10. Looking up the rest from reference TRBV30 and TRBJ1-2 gives the full variable domain: SQTIHQWPATLVQPVGSPLSLECTVEGTSNPNLYWYRQAAGRGLQLLFYSVGIGQISSEVPQNLSASRPQDRQFILSSKKLLLSDSGFYLCAWSLATQGAYGYTFGSGTRLTVV.

The chain is built from TRBV9 and TRBJ2-2, with a possible D match to TRBD2 (5 bases). This CDR3 has 15 residues. Per germline, CDR1 SGDLS and CDR2 YYNGEE. The germline V and J ends were trimmed by 5 bases and 2 bases, with 13 bases remaining between them. The CDR3 DNA reads as TGTGCCAGCAGTCGATGGGAGACCAACACCGGGGAGCTGTTTTTT. Translated, it gives CASSRWETNTGELFF.

The chain links TRBV18 to TRBJ1-5; D not resolved. Between the trimmed V and J ends, which lost 2 bases and 1 base, there was a span of 9 bases. CDR1 KGHSH and CDR2 LQKENI come from the germline V gene. The CDR3 spans 15 residues. The CDR3 loop reads CASSPYGESNQPQHF. Here the CDR3 DNA reads TGTGCCAGCTCACCATACGGGGAAAGCAATCAGCCCCAGCATTTT.

This clone is a singleton in its sample. V and J are TRBV5-1 and TRBJ1-1; D is perhaps TRBD1 (6 bases). V was pared by 4 bases and J by 2 bases, with 12 bases between. Germline loops: CDR1 SGHRS, CDR2 YFSETQ. This CDR3 region has 14 residues. The CDR3 protein is CASSPGDRNTEAFF. The CDR3, as DNA: TGCGCCAGCAGCCCAGGGGACCGCAACACTGAAGCTTTCTTT.

The gene calls are TRBV29-1 and TRBJ2-7; perhaps TRBD2 as D (5 bases). CDR1 SQVTM and CDR2 ANQGSEA come from the germline V gene. The CDR3 contains 11 residues. V dropped 7 bases and J dropped 3 bases, with 10 bases sitting between them. This CDR3 is CSAGMNYEQYF. DNA for the CDR3: TGCAGCGCCGGGATGAACTACGAGCAGTACTTC.